The sample holds many counts of the clone carrying this TCR beta chain. Stable hyperthyroidism was defined by absence of ophthalmopathy within 18 months of follow-up. V was trimmed by 1 base and J by 3 bases, leaving 7 bases between them. CDR1 and CDR2 from the germline V gene are SGHTA and FQGNSA. The CDR3 consists of 14 residues. The data stem from a study of Graves' ophthalmopathy and Graves' hyperthyroidism. RNA transcripts yielded amplified TCR beta CDR3 regions. The first-round RT-PCR employed HTBI primers together with the Qiagen OneStep RT-PCR kit. A multiplex PCR was then performed as the second round. TCRdb reprocessed the multiplex PCR reads with MiXCR, giving one entry per CDR3 protein. The top ten clones hold roughly 7.4% of a sample with fewer than 650,000 distinct CDR3 sequences, approximately 22% of them seen once.

The V call is TRBV7-2, the J call TRBJ1-5; no clear D gene. Sample: peripheral blood. The receptor was derived from a young woman with stable Graves' hyperthyroidism. Some clones in this sample may be carry-over from other donors' samples. The CDR3: CASSLVLANQPQHF. CDR3 bases: TGTGCCAGCAGCTTAGTTCTGGCCAATCAGCCCCAGCATTTT.